This T cell receptor beta chain is drawn from a study of CD8+ T cells in alopecia areata. Study-wide results and limits: Only a single nonresponder existed, so baseline CD8+ expansion links stay unclear.

Treatment noted: oral pan-JAK inhibitor, 5-10 mg twice daily. cDNA serving as the sequencing template came from extracted, reverse transcribed RNA. TCRdb's copy holds only in-frame clones and misses some; the assay was immunoSEQ multiplex PCR. Of about 180,000 clones in the sample, roughly 53% were seen once. Germline V gene data show CDR1 as SGHVS and CDR2 as FNYEAQ. The V and J ends lost 1 base and 8 bases respectively, with 9 bases between them. This CDR3 contains 13 residues. Notes on this clone: No antigen is known for it.

The specimen was CD8+ T cells sorted from blood, collected at week 24, from a patient treated with tofacitinib. The V call is TRBV7-6, the J call TRBJ2-1; tentatively, D is TRBD2 (6 bases). This TCR came from a human donor with alopecia areata. The CDR3 reads CASSLGRGDEQFF. CDR3 coding DNA: TGTGCCAGCAGCTTAGGACGCGGGGATGAGCAGTTCTTC.